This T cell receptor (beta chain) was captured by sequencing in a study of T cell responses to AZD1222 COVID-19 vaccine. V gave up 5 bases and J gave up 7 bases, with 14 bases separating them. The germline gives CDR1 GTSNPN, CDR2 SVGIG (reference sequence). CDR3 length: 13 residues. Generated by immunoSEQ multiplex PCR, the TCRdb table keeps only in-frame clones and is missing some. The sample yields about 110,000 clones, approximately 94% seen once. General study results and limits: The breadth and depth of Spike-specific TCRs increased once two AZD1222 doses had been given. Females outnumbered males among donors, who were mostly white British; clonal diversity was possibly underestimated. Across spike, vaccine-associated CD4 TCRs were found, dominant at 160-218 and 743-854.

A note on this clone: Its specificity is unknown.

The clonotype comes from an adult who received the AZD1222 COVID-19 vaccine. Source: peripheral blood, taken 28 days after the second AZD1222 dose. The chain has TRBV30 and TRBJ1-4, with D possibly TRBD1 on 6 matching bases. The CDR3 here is CAWGRQAGEKLFF. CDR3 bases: TGTGCCTGGGGGAGACAGGCCGGTGAAAAACTGTTTTTT. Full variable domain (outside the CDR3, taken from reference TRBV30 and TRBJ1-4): SQTIHQWPATLVQPVGSPLSLECTVEGTSNPNLYWYRQAAGRGLQLLFYSVGIGQISSEVPQNLSASRPQDRQFILSSKKLLLSDSGFYLCAWGRQAGEKLFFGSGTQLSVL.